This is a list of T cell receptor beta chains from one sample in a study of shared T cell receptors in the human thymus. The data were produced by immunoSEQ multiplex PCR, yet TCRdb's version contains in-frame clones alone and is incomplete. This sample has hundreds of thousands of clones, with approximately 90% found just once. These same data were also listed under a study on human thymus T cells.

The material sequenced was thymocytes. The receptors originated from a boy under two years old with a congenital heart defect. CDR3s include the opening cysteine and the closing phenylalanine or tryptophan. The D gene is left open where the match is weak. Not every row has a clone size; where given, it reads once, few, many or a size class.

TGTGCCAGCTCAACTGGAGGGGGCAGTTCTAATGAAAAACTGTTTTTT CASSTGGGSSNEKLFF TRBD1 . TRBJ1-4 TRBV18
TGTGCCAGCAGTCTTCAAGAGACCCAGTACTTC CASSLQETQYF . . TRBJ2-5 TRBV25-1
TGTGCCAGCAGATCACGACATCTATACAATGAGCAGTTCTTC CASRSRHLYNEQFF . . TRBJ2-1 TRBV6-5
TGTGCCAGCAGTTTCGCAGGGGGCGAGCAGTACTTC CASSFAGGEQYF TRBD1 . TRBJ2-7 TRBV27
TGTGCCAGCAGTTACACCCGACAGGACTACGAGCAGTACTTC CASSYTRQDYEQYF . . TRBJ2-7 TRBV6-5
TGCGCCAGCAGCCAACCGGGACAGCGTCCATACGAGCAGTACTTC CASSQPGQRPYEQYF TRBD1 once TRBJ2-7 TRBV4-1
TGTGCCAGCAGCTCGGACAGGGTGGGGACCGGGGAGCTGTTTTTT CASSSDRVGTGELFF TRBD1 . TRBJ2-2 TRBV13
TGTGCCAGCAGTCAGGCAGGACTAGCGGGAGTAGTTGAGCAGTTCTTC CASSQAGLAGVVEQFF TRBD2 . TRBJ2-1 TRBV27
TGTGCCAGCAGTTACAACAGGACGGGCTCCTACAATGAGCAGTTCTTC CASSYNRTGSYNEQFF . . TRBJ2-1 TRBV6-6
TGTGCCAGCAGTTTATGGCCACAGGGTAGTAATGGCTACACCTTC CASSLWPQGSNGYTF . . TRBJ1-2 TRBV28
TGTGCCAGCTCGGGGGACAGGGTAGGCGAAAAACTGTTTTTT CASSGDRVGEKLFF TRBD1 . TRBJ1-4 TRBV18
TGCGCCAGCAGCTGGGAGGGCGGCGACCGCACAGATACGCAGTATTTT CASSWEGGDRTDTQYF TRBD2 . TRBJ2-3 TRBV5-1
TGTGCCAGCAGCTTAGTAGCAGCCTATAGCAATCAGCCCCAGCATTTT CASSLVAAYSNQPQHF . . TRBJ1-5 TRBV7-6
TGCGCCAGCAGCCAAAACCCGACAGGGCGTAGCTCTGGAAACACCATATATTTT CASSQNPTGRSSGNTIYF TRBD1 . TRBJ1-3 TRBV4-1
TGTGCCAGCAGTCCACCCGGGCAGGGGTATGGCTACACCTTC CASSPPGQGYGYTF . once TRBJ1-2 TRBV28
TGTGCCAGCAGCTTAATTATAGCGGGAGGGCGGGATACGCAGTATTTT CASSLIIAGGRDTQYF TRBD2 . TRBJ2-3 TRBV7-3
TGTGCCAGCAGTTTATGGCGACAGGGAGCTAACTATGGCTACACCTTC CASSLWRQGANYGYTF TRBD1 . TRBJ1-2 TRBV28
TGTGCCACCAGCATCCCCAGGGCCCTAGCGGGAGGGCCATGCGAGCAGTACTTC CATSIPRALAGGPCEQYF TRBD2 . TRBJ2-7 TRBV15
TGCAGCGTTGAAACGGGGCGGGAGGGCCTGGGGCAGTTCTTC CSVETGREGLGQFF TRBD2 . TRBJ2-1 TRBV29-1
TGTGCCAGCAGCTTCCCGGAGGCTATACGCTACGAGCAGTACTTC CASSFPEAIRYEQYF . . TRBJ2-7 TRBV7-2
TGTGCCAGTACCCTCGGGGGAGTTTATGGCTACACCTTC CASTLGGVYGYTF . . TRBJ1-2 TRBV19
TGTGCCAGCAGTTCGACGACTAGCGGAGGGGCGCCACAGTTCTTC CASSSTTSGGAPQFF TRBD2 . TRBJ2-1 TRBV27
TGTGCCAGCAGTGAACGGGTGAACACTGAAGCTTTCTTT CASSERVNTEAFF . few TRBJ1-1 TRBV2
TGTGCCACCAGCAGAATAGGACAGCCTAACACCGGGGAGCTGTTTTTT CATSRIGQPNTGELFF . . TRBJ2-2 TRBV15
TGTGCCAGCAGCTTGGCCCAGAACACCGGGGAGCTGTTTTTT CASSLAQNTGELFF . few TRBJ2-2 TRBV7-6
TGTGCCAGCAGCCAGCATGGACACGGAGGGGCCAATGAGCAGTTCTTC CASSQHGHGGANEQFF . . TRBJ2-1 TRBV27
TGTGCCAGCAGCGGGGGAACTACTGAAGCTTTCTTT CASSGGTTEAFF . once TRBJ1-1 TRBV28
TGTGCCTGGGGGAACAGGAGGAACACTGAAGCTTTCTTT CAWGNRRNTEAFF . . TRBJ1-1 TRBV30
TGTGCCAGCATGGGGGGGCGGACTAGCGGGAGCGAGCAGTACTTC CASMGGRTSGSEQYF TRBD2 . TRBJ2-7 TRBV6-5
TGTGCCAGCAGTTACTTCTTACATAATCAGCCCCAGCATTTT CASSYFLHNQPQHF . . TRBJ1-5 TRBV6-6
TGTGCCAGCAGACAGCACTATGGCTACACCTTC CASRQHYGYTF . . TRBJ1-2 TRBV28
TGTGCCAGCAGGGGAGGGTATGGCTACACCTTC CASRGGYGYTF . . TRBJ1-2 TRBV2
TGTGCCAGCAGTGCTGTGGACAGCTCTGGGGCCAACGTCCTGACTTTC CASSAVDSSGANVLTF . . TRBJ2-6 TRBV6-1
TGCGCCAGCAGCCTACTTGGGCAGAACTACGAGCAGTACTTC CASSLLGQNYEQYF . . TRBJ2-7 TRBV4-1
TGTGCCAGCAGCCTTAGCTACGAGCAGTACTTC CASSLSYEQYF . . TRBJ2-7 TRBV7-9
TGTGCCAGCAGTTACACCCAAGCGGGAGCCACAGATACGCAGTATTTT CASSYTQAGATDTQYF TRBD2 . TRBJ2-3 TRBV6-6
TGCGCCAGCAGCCAAGACGCCCTTCGATTGGGTCGGGAAAACAATGAGCAGTTCTTC CASSQDALRLGRENNEQFF . . TRBJ2-1 TRBV4-1
TGTGCCACCAGCAGGATAGAGACAGGAACGAGCTCCTACGAGCAGTACTTC CATSRIETGTSSYEQYF . once TRBJ2-7 TRBV15
TGTGCCAGTAGTATGGGCAGGGGGAATCAGCCCCAGCATTTT CASSMGRGNQPQHF TRBD1 . TRBJ1-5 TRBV19
TGTGCCAGCAGCTTAGGGGTGCCTAGCGGGAACTACGAGCAGTACTTC CASSLGVPSGNYEQYF TRBD2 . TRBJ2-7 TRBV7-6
TGTGCCAGCAGCTTCAGGGGTCGCGAAAAACTGTTTTTT CASSFRGREKLFF . . TRBJ1-4 TRBV7-8
TGTGCCAGCAGCCCCAGTCGGGGGTACGAGCAGTACTTC CASSPSRGYEQYF . . TRBJ2-7 TRBV9
TGTGCCAGCTCCCCCCCGGGGACTAGCGGGATCCACGAGCAGTACTTC CASSPPGTSGIHEQYF TRBD2 . TRBJ2-7 TRBV18
TGTGCCAGCAGCAACTCCGGGACAGCTTACTCCTACGAGCAGTACTTC CASSNSGTAYSYEQYF TRBD1 . TRBJ2-7 TRBV6-7
TGTGCCAGCGGCCTCCAGCGTTCCGCACGGGGGATGAACACTGAAGCTTTCTTT CASGLQRSARGMNTEAFF . once TRBJ1-1 TRBV27
TGTGCTAGTGGTTTTACCGGGACTACCAATGAGCAGTTCTTC CASGFTGTTNEQFF TRBD2 . TRBJ2-1 TRBV12-5
TGTGCCACCCGACAGGGTCGGGAACAGCCCCAGCATTTT CATRQGREQPQHF TRBD1 . TRBJ1-5 TRBV15
TGTGCCAGCAGCCAATACAGGGGAACGAACACTGAAGCTTTCTTT CASSQYRGTNTEAFF TRBD1 . TRBJ1-1 TRBV4-2
TGTGCCAGGCCAGGGATAAGAGTGCGGGAGGGCCTAGCAGAGACCCAGTACTTC CARPGIRVREGLAETQYF TRBD2 once TRBJ2-5 TRBV27
TGTGCCAGCAGTTACTCGCCTAACTCCTACGAGCAGTACTTC CASSYSPNSYEQYF . once TRBJ2-7 TRBV6-5
TGTGCCAGCAGCTTAAAAGACCTAGCGGGAGCGGGGGAGCAGTACTTC CASSLKDLAGAGEQYF TRBD2 . TRBJ2-7 TRBV7-9
TGTGCCAGCAGGCCTAGGAGGGTCGGGGAGCTGTTTTTT CASRPRRVGELFF . . TRBJ2-2 TRBV27